This T cell receptor beta chain appears in the sequencing data of a study of cytomegalovirus exposure and HLA in healthy donors. Overall study results and limits: Being productive about 87% or about 30% of the time was typical of most TCR beta V segments in an earlier analysis.

The PCR used 60 Vbeta and 13 Jbeta primers. Assay: immunoSEQ multiplex PCR; the TCRdb copy retains only in-frame clones and omits some. The sample lists roughly 130,000 clones, approximately 68% occurring once. At collection, donors were nominally healthy, but unrecorded immune exposures were probable. On this clone: Its antigen is undetermined.

The sequencing input was PBMCs. The sequence derives from a man aged 25-45 years in good health and CMV-seropositive.

The CDR3 nucleotides read TGTGCCAGCAGTTTACGCGAGGGGGTCTACAATGAGCAGTTCTTC. Encoded protein: CASSLREGVYNEQFF. V usage is TRBV28 and J usage is TRBJ2-1, with D possibly TRBD1 on 6 matching bases. The length of the CDR3 is 15 residues. With 2 bases removed from V and 3 bases from J, the gap between germline ends came to 11 bases. In germline, CDR1 is MDHEN, CDR2 SYDVKM.